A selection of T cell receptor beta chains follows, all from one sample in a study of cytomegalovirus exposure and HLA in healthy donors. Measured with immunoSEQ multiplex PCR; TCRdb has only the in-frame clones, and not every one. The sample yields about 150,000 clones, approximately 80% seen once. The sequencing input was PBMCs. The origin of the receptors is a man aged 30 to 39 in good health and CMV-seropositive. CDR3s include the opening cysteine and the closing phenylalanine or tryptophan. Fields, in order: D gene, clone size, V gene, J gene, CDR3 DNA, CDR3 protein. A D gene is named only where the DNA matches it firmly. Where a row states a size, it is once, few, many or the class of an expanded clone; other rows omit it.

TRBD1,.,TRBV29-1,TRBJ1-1,TGCAGCGTTGGGGACAGGGCTTACACTGAAGCTTTCTTT,CSVGDRAYTEAFF
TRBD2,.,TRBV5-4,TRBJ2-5,TGTGCCAGCAGCCCGGGGCCACTAGCGGGGGGGCGAGAGACCCAGTACTTC,CASSPGPLAGGRETQYF
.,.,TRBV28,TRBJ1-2,TGTGCCAGCAGTTTCGGGGAACGGGGCTACACCTTC,CASSFGERGYTF
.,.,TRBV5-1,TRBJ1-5,TGCGCCAGCAGCTTGGAAGGGGTGGGACAGCCCCAGCATTTT,CASSLEGVGQPQHF
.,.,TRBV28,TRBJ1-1,TGTGCCAGCAGTTTGAGAGGCCCGAACACTGAAGCTTTCTTT,CASSLRGPNTEAFF
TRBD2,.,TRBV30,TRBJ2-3,TGTGCCTGGACTAGCGGGGGCCGTGCTAGCACAGATACGCAGTATTTT,CAWTSGGRASTDTQYF
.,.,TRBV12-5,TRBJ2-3,TGTGCTAGTGGTTTGGTGGTCCTTGGGGGGGATACGCAGTATTTT,CASGLVVLGGDTQYF
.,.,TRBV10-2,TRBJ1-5,TGCGCCAGCAGTGAGTCTGTCCTTAGCAATCAGCCCCAGCATTTT,CASSESVLSNQPQHF
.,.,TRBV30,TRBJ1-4,TGTGCCTGGAGTGTACATGGAGGACTATACGAAAAACTGTTTTTT,CAWSVHGGLYEKLFF
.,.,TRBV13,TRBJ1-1,TGTGCCAGCAGCCCACGCCAGGGGAACACTGAAGCTTTCTTT,CASSPRQGNTEAFF
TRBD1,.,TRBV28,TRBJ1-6,TGTGCCAGCAGTATCCGACAGGGGAGCTCCTATAATTCACCCCTCCACTTT,CASSIRQGSSYNSPLHF
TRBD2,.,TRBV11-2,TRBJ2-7,TGTGCCAGCAGCTTTACTAGCGGGTTAGAGCAGTACTTC,CASSFTSGLEQYF
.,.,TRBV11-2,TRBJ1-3,TGTGCCAGCAGCCATACGACAGGCTTCTCTGGAAACACCATATATTTT,CASSHTTGFSGNTIYF
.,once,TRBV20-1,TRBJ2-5,TGCAGTGCTAGAGGTCTAGAGACCCAGTACTTC,CSARGLETQYF
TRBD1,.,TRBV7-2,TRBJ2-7,TGTGCCAGCCGCGGGACAGGGGTTTTGTACGAGCAGTACTTC,CASRGTGVLYEQYF
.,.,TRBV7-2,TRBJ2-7,TGTGCCAGCAGCTTAGTGGCTGACTACGAGCAGTACTTC,CASSLVADYEQYF
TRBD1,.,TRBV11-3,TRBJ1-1,TGTGCCAGCAGCCTCGGGACAGGGGCTGAAGCTTTCTTT,CASSLGTGAEAFF
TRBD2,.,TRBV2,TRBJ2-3,TGTGCCAGCAGTCCTACTAGCGGGGGGACCACAGATACGCAGTATTTT,CASSPTSGGTTDTQYF